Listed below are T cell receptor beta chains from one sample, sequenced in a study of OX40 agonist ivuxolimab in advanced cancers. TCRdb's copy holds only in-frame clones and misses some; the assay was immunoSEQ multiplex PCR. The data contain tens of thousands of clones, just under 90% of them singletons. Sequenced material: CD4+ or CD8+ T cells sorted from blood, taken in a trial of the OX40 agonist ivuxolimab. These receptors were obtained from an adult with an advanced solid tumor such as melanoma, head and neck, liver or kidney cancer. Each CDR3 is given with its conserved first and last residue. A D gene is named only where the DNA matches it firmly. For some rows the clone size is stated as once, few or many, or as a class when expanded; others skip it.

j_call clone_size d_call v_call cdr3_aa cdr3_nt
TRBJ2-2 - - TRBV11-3 CASSLEFQFGELFF TGTGCCAGCAGCTTAGAATTCCAATTCGGGGAGCTGTTTTTT
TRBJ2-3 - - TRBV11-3 CASSLRGVNTDTQYF TGTGCCAGCAGCTTGCGCGGAGTGAATACAGATACGCAGTATTTT
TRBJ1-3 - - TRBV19 CASTKKYRAVGNTIYF TGTGCCAGTACTAAGAAGTACAGGGCGGTGGGAAACACCATATATTTT
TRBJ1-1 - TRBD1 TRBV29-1 CSVEFTGVNTEAFF TGCAGCGTTGAGTTCACAGGGGTGAACACTGAAGCTTTCTTT
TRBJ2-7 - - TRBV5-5 CASSLGRREQYF TGTGCCAGCAGCTTGGGGCGCCGGGAGCAGTACTTC
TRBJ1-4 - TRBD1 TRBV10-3 CAISEQGARSNEKLFF TGTGCCATCAGCGAGCAGGGGGCGAGATCTAATGAAAAACTGTTTTTT
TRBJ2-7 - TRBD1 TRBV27 CASSSTPRTGDYEQYF TGTGCCAGCAGTTCTACCCCAAGGACAGGGGACTACGAGCAGTACTTC
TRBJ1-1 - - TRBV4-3 CASSQARGRTEAFF TGCGCCAGCAGCCAAGCGAGGGGTAGAACTGAAGCTTTCTTT
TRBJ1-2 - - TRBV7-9 CASSPEANYGYTF TGTGCCAGCAGTCCAGAAGCTAACTATGGCTACACCTTC
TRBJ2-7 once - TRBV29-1 CSVYRAQSSYEQYF TGCAGCGTTTACAGGGCTCAAAGCTCCTACGAGCAGTACTTC
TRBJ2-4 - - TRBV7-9 CASSPLRGAKNIQYF TGTGCCAGCAGCCCCCTAAGGGGAGCCAAAAACATTCAGTACTTC
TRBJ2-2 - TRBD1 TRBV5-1 CASSIATGGAAGELFF TGCGCCAGCAGCATCGCGACAGGGGGGGCGGCCGGGGAGCTGTTTTTT
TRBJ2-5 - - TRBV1 CTSSQPGLAGRGETQYF TGCACCAGCAGCCAGCCCGGACTAGCGGGGCGCGGAGAGACCCAGTACTTC
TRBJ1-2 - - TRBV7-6 CASSLGQSPNYGYTF TGTGCCAGCAGCTTAGGACAGTCCCCTAACTATGGCTACACCTTC
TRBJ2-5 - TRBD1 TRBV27 CASSPQGQFQETQYF TGTGCCAGCAGTCCACAGGGACAGTTTCAAGAGACCCAGTACTTC
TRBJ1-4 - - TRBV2 CASSLRSGVNEKLFF TGTGCCAGCAGTCTCCGGTCAGGCGTTAATGAAAAACTGTTTTTT
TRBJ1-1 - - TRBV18 CASSGGRDTEAFF TGTGCCAGCTCAGGCGGGAGGGATACTGAAGCTTTCTTT
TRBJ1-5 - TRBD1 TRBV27 CASSPGSGGINQPQHF TGTGCCAGCAGTCCTGGGTCAGGGGGCATCAATCAGCCCCAGCATTTT
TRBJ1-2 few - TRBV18 CASSPAGGENYGYTF TGTGCCAGCTCACCCGCGGGGGGAGAGAACTATGGCTACACCTTC
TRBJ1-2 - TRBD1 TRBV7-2 CASSKGQGAGGYTF TGTGCCAGCAGCAAGGGACAGGGGGCGGGCGGCTACACCTTC
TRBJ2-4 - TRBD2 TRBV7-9 CASSLAGGQQNIQYF TGTGCCAGCAGCTTAGCGGGAGGGCAGCAAAACATTCAGTACTTC
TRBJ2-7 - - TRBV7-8 CASSPNSVRAQSYEQYF TGTGCCAGCAGCCCGAACAGTGTCAGAGCACAAAGTTACGAGCAGTACTTC
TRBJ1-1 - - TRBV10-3 CAISEGRQNTEAFF TGTGCCATCAGTGAGGGTAGGCAGAACACTGAAGCTTTCTTT
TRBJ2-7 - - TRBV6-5 CASSYSNGGTYEQYF TGTGCCAGCAGTTACTCGAACGGCGGCACCTACGAGCAGTACTTC
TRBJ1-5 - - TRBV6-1 CASSENRNQPQHF TGTGCCAGCAGTGAAAACCGTAATCAGCCCCAGCATTTT
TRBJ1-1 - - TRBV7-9 CASSPMGGETEAFF TGTGCCAGCAGCCCCATGGGAGGGGAGACTGAAGCTTTCTTT
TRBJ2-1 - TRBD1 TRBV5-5 CASSLAGQGAGEQFF TGTGCCAGCAGCTTGGCAGGACAGGGGGCTGGTGAGCAGTTCTTC
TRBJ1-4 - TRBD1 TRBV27 CASSAQGDEKLFF TGTGCCAGCAGTGCGCAGGGGGATGAAAAACTGTTTTTT
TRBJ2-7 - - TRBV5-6 CASSLGGVYEQYF TGTGCCAGCAGCTTAGGCGGGGTCTACGAGCAGTACTTC
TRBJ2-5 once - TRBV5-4 CASSSHGGTNQETQYF TGTGCCAGCAGCTCCCATGGGGGAACGAACCAAGAGACCCAGTACTTC
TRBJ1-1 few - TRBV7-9 CASSTTGGGPYTEAFF TGTGCCAGCAGCACAACGGGAGGGGGGCCTTACACTGAAGCTTTCTTT
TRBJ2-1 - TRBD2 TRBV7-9 CASSFIAGMSYNEQFF TGTGCCAGCAGCTTCATAGCGGGAATGTCCTACAATGAGCAGTTCTTC
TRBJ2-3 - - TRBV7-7 CASSLSLGEDTQYF TGTGCCAGCAGCTTAAGTCTAGGGGAAGATACGCAGTATTTT
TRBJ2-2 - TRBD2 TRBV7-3 CASSSGGLAGAGTGELFF TGTGCCAGCAGCTCGGGGGGACTAGCGGGAGCGGGGACCGGGGAGCTGTTTTTT
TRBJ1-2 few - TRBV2 CASGPPRGGYTF TGTGCCAGCGGGCCCCCTCGAGGTGGCTACACCTTC
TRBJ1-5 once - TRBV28 CASSLVSGENQPQHF TGTGCCAGCAGTTTGGTTTCTGGGGAAAATCAGCCCCAGCATTTT
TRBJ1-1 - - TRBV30 CAWGGREAFF TGTGCCTGGGGGGGACGAGAAGCTTTCTTT
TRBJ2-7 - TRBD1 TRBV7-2 CASSPRTGTASYEQYF TGTGCCAGCAGCCCGAGAACCGGGACAGCCTCCTACGAGCAGTACTTC
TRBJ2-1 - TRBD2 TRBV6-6 CASSTRTSGGNEQFF TGTGCCAGCAGTACACGGACTAGCGGTGGAAATGAGCAGTTCTTC
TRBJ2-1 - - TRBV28 CASRSSGRGDEQFF TGTGCCAGCAGATCTAGCGGAAGGGGGGATGAGCAGTTCTTC
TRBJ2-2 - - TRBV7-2 CASSITTNTGELFF TGTGCCAGCAGCATTACTACGAACACCGGGGAGCTGTTTTTT
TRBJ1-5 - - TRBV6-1 CATQMDVRNQPQHF TGTGCCACCCAGATGGACGTACGCAATCAGCCCCAGCATTTT
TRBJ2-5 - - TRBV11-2 CASRRGSGETQYF TGTGCCAGCAGGCGGGGATCCGGGGAGACCCAGTACTTC
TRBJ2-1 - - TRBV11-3 CASSLGVSGVGEQFF TGTGCCAGCAGCTTAGGGGTGTCAGGGGTGGGTGAGCAGTTCTTC
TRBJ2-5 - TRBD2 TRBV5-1 CASSNTAGRLETQYF TGCGCCAGCAGCAATACAGCGGGAAGGCTTGAGACCCAGTACTTC
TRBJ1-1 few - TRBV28 CASGLWGRDTEAFF TGTGCCAGCGGCCTATGGGGCAGGGACACTGAAGCTTTCTTT
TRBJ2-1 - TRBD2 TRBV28 CASRRGGGSYNEQFF TGTGCCAGCAGGCGGGGGGGAGGTTCCTACAATGAGCAGTTCTTC
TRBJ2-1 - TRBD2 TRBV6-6 CASSYPGREYVEQFF TGTGCCAGCAGTTACCCGGGGCGGGAGTATGTTGAGCAGTTCTTC
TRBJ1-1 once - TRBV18 CASSPDRVMSTEAFF TGTGCCAGCTCACCTGATCGGGTAATGAGCACTGAAGCTTTCTTT
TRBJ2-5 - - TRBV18 CASSPGIKETQYF TGTGCCAGCTCACCAGGGATCAAAGAGACCCAGTACTTC
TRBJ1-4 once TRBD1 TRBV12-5 CASGSPRYPYRGGKLFF TGTGCTAGTGGTTCCCCCAGATATCCCTACAGGGGCGGAAAACTGTTTTTT
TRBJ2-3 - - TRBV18 CASSPSKTGDTDTQYF TGTGCCAGCTCACCATCCAAGACAGGAGACACAGATACGCAGTATTTT
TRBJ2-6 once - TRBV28 CASSPQGEPETGANVLTF TGTGCCAGCAGTCCTCAAGGCGAACCAGAGACTGGGGCCAACGTCCTGACTTTC
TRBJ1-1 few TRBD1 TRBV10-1 CARPSTGLTEAFF TGCGCCAGGCCCTCGACAGGGCTAACTGAAGCTTTCTTT
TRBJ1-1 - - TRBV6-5 CASSYLTGTRNTEAFF TGTGCCAGCAGTTACTTAACAGGGACAAGGAACACTGAAGCTTTCTTT
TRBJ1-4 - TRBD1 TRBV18 CASSRGPGQTNEKLFF TGTGCCAGCTCACGAGGACCGGGACAGACTAATGAAAAACTGTTTTTT